The rows below give T cell receptor beta chains drawn from one sample of a study of shared clonotypes between healthy human individuals. The repertoire was sequenced with immunoSEQ multiplex PCR; TCRdb's copy has only in-frame clones and lacks some. The sample lists approximately 400,000 clones, roughly 96% occurring once. The specimen was memory CD8+ T cells sorted from blood. These receptors came from a man aged 30 to 45 in good health. The CDR3 runs from the conserved cysteine through the conserved F or W. The order of the fields is J gene, V gene, D gene, clone size, CDR3 protein, CDR3 DNA. A D gene is named only where the DNA matches it firmly. Clone size is stated in some rows and not others, as once, few, many or a class when expanded.

j_gene: TRBJ2-7
v_gene: TRBV5-8
d_gene: TRBD2
abundance: -
CDR3aa: CASSLAGNSGRREQYF
CDR3nt: TGTGCCAGCAGCTTGGCCGGGAATAGCGGGAGGAGGGAGCAGTACTTC

j_gene: TRBJ1-1
v_gene: TRBV7-3
d_gene: -
abundance: once
CDR3aa: CASSSTGNTEAFF
CDR3nt: TGTGCCAGCAGCTCGACAGGGAACACTGAAGCTTTCTTT

j_gene: TRBJ1-2
v_gene: TRBV4-1
d_gene: TRBD1
abundance: -
CDR3aa: CASSRLQGGEGYTF
CDR3nt: TGCGCCAGCAGCCGTCTACAGGGGGGGGAAGGCTACACCTTC

j_gene: TRBJ2-4
v_gene: TRBV29-1
d_gene: TRBD2
abundance: -
CDR3aa: CSVEGEGVNIQYF
CDR3nt: TGCAGCGTTGAAGGGGAGGGCGTTAACATTCAGTACTTC

j_gene: TRBJ2-1
v_gene: TRBV5-4
d_gene: -
abundance: once
CDR3aa: CASSLTGSYNEQFF
CDR3nt: TGTGCCAGCAGCCTGACTGGATCCTACAATGAGCAGTTCTTC

j_gene: TRBJ2-7
v_gene: TRBV27
d_gene: -
abundance: -
CDR3aa: CASLYPLNVSYEQYF
CDR3nt: TGTGCCAGCTTATATCCGTTGAATGTGAGCTACGAGCAGTACTTC

j_gene: TRBJ1-2
v_gene: TRBV15
d_gene: TRBD1
abundance: -
CDR3aa: CATSRPRGLDYGYTF
CDR3nt: TGTGCCACCAGCAGACCCAGGGGGCTAGACTATGGCTACACCTTC

j_gene: TRBJ2-3
v_gene: TRBV6-5
d_gene: -
abundance: -
CDR3aa: CASRRGDTQYF
CDR3nt: TGTGCCAGCAGAAGGGGGGATACGCAGTATTTT

j_gene: TRBJ2-1
v_gene: TRBV1
d_gene: -
abundance: -
CDR3aa: CTSSPLLARSSYNEQFF
CDR3nt: TGCACCAGCAGCCCGTTACTAGCGCGGAGCTCCTACAATGAGCAGTTCTTC

j_gene: TRBJ2-5
v_gene: TRBV7-2
d_gene: -
abundance: -
CDR3aa: CASSLCKFLGATQETQYF
CDR3nt: TGTGCCAGCAGCTTATGTAAGTTCTTGGGGGCTACTCAAGAGACCCAGTACTTC

j_gene: TRBJ2-7
v_gene: TRBV2
d_gene: -
abundance: once
CDR3aa: CASRDNSYEQYF
CDR3nt: TGTGCCAGCAGGGACAACTCCTACGAGCAGTACTTC

j_gene: TRBJ2-7
v_gene: TRBV18
d_gene: -
abundance: -
CDR3aa: CASSPVGAQGNEQYF
CDR3nt: TGTGCCAGCTCACCAGTAGGGGCGCAGGGGAACGAGCAGTACTTC

j_gene: TRBJ1-2
v_gene: TRBV19
d_gene: -
abundance: -
CDR3aa: CASSPWGRTPKVGYTF
CDR3nt: TGTGCCAGTAGCCCCTGGGGCCGGACACCGAAGGTGGGCTACACCTTC

j_gene: TRBJ1-4
v_gene: TRBV7-9
d_gene: TRBD1
abundance: -
CDR3aa: CASSPTGVEKLFF
CDR3nt: TGTGCCAGCAGCCCCACAGGGGTGGAAAAACTGTTTTTT

j_gene: TRBJ1-1
v_gene: TRBV30
d_gene: -
abundance: -
CDR3aa: CAWTLVPGHLNTEAFF
CDR3nt: TGTGCCTGGACCCTAGTCCCGGGACACTTGAACACTGAAGCTTTCTTT

j_gene: TRBJ2-5
v_gene: TRBV7-3
d_gene: -
abundance: -
CDR3aa: CASSSSTKETQYF
CDR3nt: TGTGCCAGCAGCTCATCGACAAAGGAGACCCAGTACTTC

j_gene: TRBJ1-2
v_gene: TRBV28
d_gene: TRBD1
abundance: -
CDR3aa: CASRTGTGEGYGYTF
CDR3nt: TGTGCCAGCAGGACTGGGACAGGGGAGGGGTATGGCTACACCTTC

j_gene: TRBJ1-4
v_gene: TRBV5-4
d_gene: -
abundance: -
CDR3aa: CASSAGTLNEKLFF
CDR3nt: TGTGCCAGCAGCGCCGGGACTCTAAATGAAAAACTGTTTTTT

j_gene: TRBJ1-2
v_gene: TRBV28
d_gene: -
abundance: -
CDR3aa: CASSMVSPYGYTF
CDR3nt: TGTGCCAGCAGCATGGTATCCCCCTATGGCTACACCTTC

j_gene: TRBJ1-4
v_gene: TRBV14
d_gene: -
abundance: -
CDR3aa: CASSHRAATNEKLFF
CDR3nt: TGTGCCAGCAGCCACAGGGCTGCAACTAATGAAAAACTGTTTTTT

j_gene: TRBJ2-6
v_gene: TRBV28
d_gene: -
abundance: -
CDR3aa: CASSSPPGANVLTF
CDR3nt: TGTGCCAGCAGTTCCCCTCCAGGGGCCAACGTCCTGACTTTC

j_gene: TRBJ1-2
v_gene: TRBV30
d_gene: -
abundance: -
CDR3aa: CAWKENNYGYTF
CDR3nt: TGTGCCTGGAAGGAGAATAACTATGGCTACACCTTC

j_gene: TRBJ2-7
v_gene: TRBV7-2
d_gene: TRBD2
abundance: -
CDR3aa: CASSAGLAGGREQYF
CDR3nt: TGTGCCAGCAGCGCGGGACTAGCGGGAGGTCGGGAGCAGTACTTC

j_gene: TRBJ2-1
v_gene: TRBV6-5
d_gene: TRBD2
abundance: -
CDR3aa: CASTRGLAGGSEQFF
CDR3nt: TGTGCCAGCACCCGGGGACTAGCGGGAGGGAGTGAGCAGTTCTTC

j_gene: TRBJ2-3
v_gene: TRBV30
d_gene: -
abundance: -
CDR3aa: CAWSVVETDTQYF
CDR3nt: TGTGCCTGGAGTGTGGTTGAAACAGATACGCAGTATTTT

j_gene: TRBJ1-2
v_gene: TRBV6-1
d_gene: -
abundance: -
CDR3aa: CASSEGPGVTRIYNYGYTF
CDR3nt: TGTGCCAGCAGTGAAGGTCCAGGGGTCACTCGAATATACAACTATGGCTACACCTTC

j_gene: TRBJ2-7
v_gene: TRBV6-5
d_gene: -
abundance: -
CDR3aa: CASSLGPGASSGQYF
CDR3nt: TGTGCCAGCAGTCTCGGCCCCGGAGCCAGCTCGGGGCAGTACTTC

j_gene: TRBJ1-2
v_gene: TRBV28
d_gene: -
abundance: -
CDR3aa: CASSLAVYGYTF
CDR3nt: TGTGCCAGCAGTTTGGCGGTCTATGGCTACACCTTC

j_gene: TRBJ2-2
v_gene: TRBV20-1
d_gene: -
abundance: -
CDR3aa: CSAATTGELFF
CDR3nt: TGCAGTGCTGCAACCACCGGGGAGCTGTTTTTT

j_gene: TRBJ1-4
v_gene: TRBV2
d_gene: -
abundance: -
CDR3aa: CASDNGNEKLFF
CDR3nt: TGTGCCAGCGACAACGGTAATGAAAAACTGTTTTTT

j_gene: TRBJ2-2
v_gene: TRBV4-1
d_gene: TRBD1
abundance: -
CDR3aa: CASSHEQGAGELFF
CDR3nt: TGCGCCAGCAGCCATGAACAGGGGGCCGGGGAGCTGTTTTTT

j_gene: TRBJ1-3
v_gene: TRBV6-5
d_gene: -
abundance: -
CDR3aa: CASRGGGNTIYF
CDR3nt: TGTGCCAGCAGAGGTGGAGGAAACACCATATATTTT

j_gene: TRBJ2-7
v_gene: TRBV20-1
d_gene: -
abundance: -
CDR3aa: CSARDVGQYF
CDR3nt: TGCAGTGCTAGAGATGTCGGGCAGTACTTC

j_gene: TRBJ2-7
v_gene: TRBV14
d_gene: -
abundance: once
CDR3aa: CASSQGGVHEQYF
CDR3nt: TGTGCCAGCAGCCAAGGGGGGGTGCACGAGCAGTACTTC

j_gene: TRBJ2-1
v_gene: TRBV7-3
d_gene: TRBD2
abundance: -
CDR3aa: CASILMPPGLAGGPRSEQFF
CDR3nt: TGTGCCAGCATCTTAATGCCTCCGGGACTAGCGGGAGGCCCAAGGTCAGAGCAGTTCTTC

j_gene: TRBJ1-3
v_gene: TRBV6-5
d_gene: -
abundance: -
CDR3aa: CASSYSSRSGNTIYF
CDR3nt: TGTGCCAGCAGTTACTCGTCCAGGTCTGGAAACACCATATATTTT